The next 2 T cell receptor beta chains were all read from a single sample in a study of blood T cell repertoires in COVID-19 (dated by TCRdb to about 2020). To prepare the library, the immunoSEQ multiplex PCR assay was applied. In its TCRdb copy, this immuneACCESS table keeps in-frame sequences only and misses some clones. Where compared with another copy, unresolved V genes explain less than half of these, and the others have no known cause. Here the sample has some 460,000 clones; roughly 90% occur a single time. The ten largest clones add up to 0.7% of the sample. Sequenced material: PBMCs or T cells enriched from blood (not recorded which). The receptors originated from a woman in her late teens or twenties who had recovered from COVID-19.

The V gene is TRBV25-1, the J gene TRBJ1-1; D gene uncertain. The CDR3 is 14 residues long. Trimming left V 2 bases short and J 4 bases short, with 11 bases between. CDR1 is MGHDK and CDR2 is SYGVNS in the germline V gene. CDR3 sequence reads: CASSEQPGLTEAFF. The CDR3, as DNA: TGTGCCAGCAGTGAACAACCAGGACTCACTGAAGCTTTCTTT.

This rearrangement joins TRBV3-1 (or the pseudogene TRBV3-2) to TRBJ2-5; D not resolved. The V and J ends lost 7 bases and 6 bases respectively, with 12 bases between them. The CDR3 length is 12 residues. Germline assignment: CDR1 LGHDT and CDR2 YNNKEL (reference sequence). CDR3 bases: TGTGCCAGCAACCTTGTCAGAAAGACCCAGTACTTC. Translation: CASNLVRKTQYF.